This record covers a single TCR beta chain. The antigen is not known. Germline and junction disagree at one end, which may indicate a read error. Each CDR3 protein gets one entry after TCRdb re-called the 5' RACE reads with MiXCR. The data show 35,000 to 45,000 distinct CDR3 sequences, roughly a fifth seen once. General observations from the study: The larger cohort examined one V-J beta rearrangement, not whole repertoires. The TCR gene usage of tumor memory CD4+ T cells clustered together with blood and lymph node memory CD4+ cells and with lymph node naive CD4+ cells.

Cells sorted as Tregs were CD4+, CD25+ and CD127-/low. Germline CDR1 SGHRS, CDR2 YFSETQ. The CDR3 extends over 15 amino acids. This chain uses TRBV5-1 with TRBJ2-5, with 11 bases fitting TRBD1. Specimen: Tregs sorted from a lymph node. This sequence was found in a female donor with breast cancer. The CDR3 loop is CAGSPGQGAFETQYF. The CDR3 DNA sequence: TGCGCCGGCAGCCCCGGACAGGGGGCGTTTGAGACCCAGTACTTC.